A selection of T cell receptor beta chains follows, all from one sample in a study of blood T cell repertoires in COVID-19. Assay used: immunoSEQ multiplex PCR; TCRdb lists only in-frame clones, some missing. This table holds about 120,000 clones, 84% found once. Input material: PBMCs or T cells enriched from blood (not recorded which). These receptors were obtained from a woman aged 30 to 39 who had recovered from COVID-19. Each CDR3 is given with its conserved first and last residue. The order of the fields is CDR3 protein, CDR3 DNA, CDR3 length, D gene, J gene, clone size, V gene. A D gene is named only where the DNA matches it firmly. Size is stated for part of the rows, as once, few or many counts, or as a class when the clone is expanded.

CDR3 protein: CASSYPPNEQYF
CDR3 DNA: TGTGCCAGCAGTTACCCCCCTAACGAGCAGTACTTC
CDR3 length: 12
D gene: .
J gene: TRBJ2-7
clone size: .
V gene: TRBV6-2/TRBV6-3

CDR3 protein: CASSEAPGHAGTGELFF
CDR3 DNA: TGTGCCAGCAGTGAAGCGCCGGGACACGCGGGCACCGGGGAGCTGTTTTTT
CDR3 length: 17
D gene: .
J gene: TRBJ2-2
clone size: .
V gene: TRBV6-1

CDR3 protein: CASTKNPGGQPNYGYTF
CDR3 DNA: TGCGCCAGCACCAAAAATCCGGGGGGGCAGCCTAACTATGGCTACACCTTC
CDR3 length: 17
D gene: .
J gene: TRBJ1-2
clone size: once
V gene: TRBV5-1

CDR3 protein: CASSPGHTTDTQYF
CDR3 DNA: TGTGCCAGCTCACCGGGACACACGACAGATACGCAGTATTTT
CDR3 length: 14
D gene: .
J gene: TRBJ2-3
clone size: .
V gene: TRBV18

CDR3 protein: CASSSDGQNYGYTF
CDR3 DNA: TGTGCCAGCAGCTCCGATGGACAGAACTATGGCTACACCTTC
CDR3 length: 14
D gene: .
J gene: TRBJ1-2
clone size: .
V gene: TRBV6-1

CDR3 protein: CASSRRGPGHYSNQPQHF
CDR3 DNA: TGTGCCAGCAGCCGAAGGGGGCCAGGACACTATAGCAATCAGCCCCAGCATTTT
CDR3 length: 18
D gene: TRBD1
J gene: TRBJ1-5
clone size: .
V gene: TRBV28

CDR3 protein: CASSQRTGAPSYEQYF
CDR3 DNA: TGTGCCAGCAGCCAACGGACAGGGGCCCCTTCCTACGAGCAGTACTTC
CDR3 length: 16
D gene: TRBD1
J gene: TRBJ2-7
clone size: .
V gene: TRBV3-1/TRBV3-2

CDR3 protein: CASSQYRDQETQYF
CDR3 DNA: TGTGCCAGCAGCCAATACAGGGACCAAGAGACCCAGTACTTC
CDR3 length: 14
D gene: .
J gene: TRBJ2-5
clone size: .
V gene: TRBV14

CDR3 protein: CSVVPGTGHEQYF
CDR3 DNA: TGCAGCGTGGTCCCCGGGACAGGCCACGAGCAGTACTTC
CDR3 length: 13
D gene: TRBD1
J gene: TRBJ2-7
clone size: few
V gene: TRBV29-1

CDR3 protein: CASSQTTSGSYNEQFF
CDR3 DNA: TGTGCCAGCAGCCAAACGACTAGCGGGTCCTACAATGAGCAGTTCTTC
CDR3 length: 16
D gene: TRBD2
J gene: TRBJ2-1
clone size: .
V gene: TRBV4-2

CDR3 protein: CATSGLDRETGELFF
CDR3 DNA: TGTGCCACCAGTGGCCTCGACAGGGAAACCGGGGAGCTGTTTTTT
CDR3 length: 15
D gene: TRBD1
J gene: TRBJ2-2
clone size: .
V gene: TRBV24-1

CDR3 protein: CASSQEAGGSYNEQFF
CDR3 DNA: TGCGCCAGCAGCCAAGAGGCGGGAGGGTCGTACAATGAGCAGTTCTTC
CDR3 length: 16
D gene: TRBD2
J gene: TRBJ2-1
clone size: .
V gene: TRBV4-3

CDR3 protein: CASSRAGGPYEQYF
CDR3 DNA: TGTGCCAGCAGTCGAGCGGGAGGGCCCTACGAGCAGTACTTC
CDR3 length: 14
D gene: TRBD2
J gene: TRBJ2-7
clone size: once
V gene: TRBV28

CDR3 protein: CASSAYGRTEAFF
CDR3 DNA: TGTGCCAGCAGTGCCTATGGCAGGACTGAAGCTTTCTTT
CDR3 length: 13
D gene: .
J gene: TRBJ1-1
clone size: .
V gene: TRBV27

CDR3 protein: CASSSLRTSNEQFF
CDR3 DNA: TGTGCCAGCAGCTCCCTTAGGACTAGCAATGAGCAGTTCTTC
CDR3 length: 14
D gene: TRBD2
J gene: TRBJ2-1
clone size: .
V gene: TRBV7-3

CDR3 protein: CASSQASGSGYTF
CDR3 DNA: TGTGCCAGCAGCCAGGCTTCGGGGTCCGGCTACACCTTC
CDR3 length: 13
D gene: .
J gene: TRBJ1-2
clone size: .
V gene: TRBV11-2

CDR3 protein: CASSNEVRTSGRTPRQEQYF
CDR3 DNA: TGTGCCAGCAGCAACGAAGTAAGGACTAGCGGGAGGACCCCTCGCCAAGAGCAGTACTTC
CDR3 length: 20
D gene: TRBD2
J gene: TRBJ2-7
clone size: .
V gene: TRBV7-8

CDR3 protein: CASSQDRLAGGTDTQYF
CDR3 DNA: TGCGCCAGCAGCCAAGATCGACTAGCGGGGGGCACAGATACGCAGTATTTT
CDR3 length: 17
D gene: TRBD2
J gene: TRBJ2-3
clone size: .
V gene: TRBV4-3

CDR3 protein: CASSELAGVQGEQFF
CDR3 DNA: TGTGCCAGCAGTGAATTAGCGGGAGTACAGGGTGAGCAGTTCTTC
CDR3 length: 15
D gene: TRBD2
J gene: TRBJ2-1
clone size: .
V gene: TRBV6-1

CDR3 protein: CASSLVTSTDTQYF
CDR3 DNA: TGTGCCAGCAGCCTCGTCACTAGCACAGATACGCAGTATTTT
CDR3 length: 14
D gene: .
J gene: TRBJ2-3
clone size: few
V gene: TRBV9

CDR3 protein: CAMSRGTGGYEQYF
CDR3 DNA: TGTGCCATGAGCCGGGGGACAGGGGGCTACGAGCAGTACTTC
CDR3 length: 14
D gene: TRBD1
J gene: TRBJ2-7
clone size: .
V gene: TRBV10-3

CDR3 protein: CASSPSLWREIDEQFF
CDR3 DNA: TGTGCCAGCAGCCCATCCCTCTGGCGGGAGATCGATGAGCAGTTCTTC
CDR3 length: 16
D gene: TRBD2
J gene: TRBJ2-1
clone size: few
V gene: TRBV11-2

CDR3 protein: CASSSLDRVRGYTF
CDR3 DNA: TGTGCCAGCAGTTCCCTGGACAGGGTCAGGGGCTACACCTTC
CDR3 length: 14
D gene: TRBD1
J gene: TRBJ1-2
clone size: .
V gene: TRBV28

CDR3 protein: CASSGPGQAIRDTQYF
CDR3 DNA: TGTGCCAGCAGCGGACCGGGACAGGCCATTCGAGATACGCAGTATTTT
CDR3 length: 16
D gene: TRBD1
J gene: TRBJ2-3
clone size: .
V gene: TRBV7-8

CDR3 protein: CASSLVEGTSGNTIYF
CDR3 DNA: TGTGCCAGCAGCTTAGTCGAGGGTACATCTGGAAACACCATATATTTT
CDR3 length: 16
D gene: .
J gene: TRBJ1-3
clone size: .
V gene: TRBV7-2

CDR3 protein: CASSLSSPTPYNEQFF
CDR3 DNA: TGTGCCAGCAGCCTTAGCTCCCCCACACCCTACAATGAGCAGTTCTTC
CDR3 length: 16
D gene: .
J gene: TRBJ2-1
clone size: .
V gene: TRBV9

CDR3 protein: CASSPTLSQNYGYTF
CDR3 DNA: TGTGCCAGCAGCCCCACCCTTAGCCAAAACTATGGCTACACCTTC
CDR3 length: 15
D gene: .
J gene: TRBJ1-2
clone size: .
V gene: TRBV7-6

CDR3 protein: CASSLAYGGYNEQFF
CDR3 DNA: TGTGCCAGCAGCTTAGCGTACGGGGGATACAATGAGCAGTTCTTC
CDR3 length: 15
D gene: .
J gene: TRBJ2-1
clone size: few
V gene: TRBV7-2

CDR3 protein: CASSSGLLGNEQFF
CDR3 DNA: TGTGCCAGCAGTTCCGGATTACTAGGCAATGAGCAGTTCTTC
CDR3 length: 14
D gene: .
J gene: TRBJ2-1
clone size: .
V gene: TRBV27

CDR3 protein: CAWSPTGAQPQHF
CDR3 DNA: TGTGCCTGGAGCCCGACAGGCGCTCAGCCCCAGCATTTT
CDR3 length: 13
D gene: .
J gene: TRBJ1-5
clone size: .
V gene: TRBV30

CDR3 protein: CASSGLSTDTQYF
CDR3 DNA: TGTGCCAGCAGCGGTCTGTCCACAGATACGCAGTATTTT
CDR3 length: 13
D gene: .
J gene: TRBJ2-3
clone size: .
V gene: TRBV9

CDR3 protein: CASTASGTASNEQFF
CDR3 DNA: TGCGCCAGCACCGCTAGCGGGACAGCGTCCAATGAGCAGTTCTTC
CDR3 length: 15
D gene: TRBD2
J gene: TRBJ2-1
clone size: few
V gene: TRBV5-1

CDR3 protein: CAISKRLAGERTQETQYF
CDR3 DNA: TGTGCCATCTCCAAAAGACTAGCGGGAGAGAGGACCCAAGAGACCCAGTACTTC
CDR3 length: 18
D gene: TRBD2
J gene: TRBJ2-5
clone size: many
V gene: TRBV10-3

CDR3 protein: CASSLAQGAFNGYTF
CDR3 DNA: TGCGCCAGCAGCTTGGCACAGGGGGCCTTCAATGGCTACACCTTC
CDR3 length: 15
D gene: TRBD1
J gene: TRBJ1-2
clone size: .
V gene: TRBV5-1

CDR3 protein: CASSVRGLGEQYF
CDR3 DNA: TGTGCCAGCAGCGTTCGGGGTTTGGGTGAGCAGTACTTC
CDR3 length: 13
D gene: .
J gene: TRBJ2-7
clone size: .
V gene: TRBV9

CDR3 protein: CSVRTPGQGASPLHF
CDR3 DNA: TGCAGCGTTCGAACGCCGGGACAGGGCGCTTCACCCCTCCACTTT
CDR3 length: 15
D gene: TRBD1
J gene: TRBJ1-6
clone size: .
V gene: TRBV29-1

CDR3 protein: CASTRTRTSVSQETQYF
CDR3 DNA: TGTGCCAGCACCAGAACTCGGACTAGCGTCTCCCAAGAGACCCAGTACTTC
CDR3 length: 17
D gene: TRBD2
J gene: TRBJ2-5
clone size: .
V gene: TRBV2

CDR3 protein: CASGGQGPNTEAFF
CDR3 DNA: TGTGCCAGCGGGGGACAGGGGCCGAACACTGAAGCTTTCTTT
CDR3 length: 14
D gene: TRBD1
J gene: TRBJ1-1
clone size: .
V gene: TRBV28

CDR3 protein: CASSLEQNSYEQYF
CDR3 DNA: TGTGCCAGCAGCTTAGAGCAAAACTCCTACGAGCAGTACTTC
CDR3 length: 14
D gene: .
J gene: TRBJ2-7
clone size: .
V gene: TRBV7-6

CDR3 protein: CASSPIGQGQNEQYF
CDR3 DNA: TGCGCCAGCAGCCCGATTGGACAGGGACAAAACGAGCAGTACTTC
CDR3 length: 15
D gene: TRBD1
J gene: TRBJ2-7
clone size: .
V gene: TRBV4-1

CDR3 protein: CASSRRSLFTDTQYF
CDR3 DNA: TGCGCCAGCAGCCGGCGGTCACTCTTCACAGATACGCAGTATTTT
CDR3 length: 15
D gene: .
J gene: TRBJ2-3
clone size: few
V gene: TRBV4-3

CDR3 protein: CASSLTPDGPGAKAFF
CDR3 DNA: TGTGCCAGCAGCTTAACCCCGGACGGACCAGGGGCAAAAGCTTTCTTT
CDR3 length: 16
D gene: .
J gene: TRBJ1-1
clone size: .
V gene: TRBV7-3

CDR3 protein: CASSFNRDGYTF
CDR3 DNA: TGTGCCAGCAGTTTTAATCGGGATGGCTACACCTTC
CDR3 length: 12
D gene: .
J gene: TRBJ1-2
clone size: .
V gene: TRBV28

CDR3 protein: CSGRGGRGDRETQYF
CDR3 DNA: TGCAGCGGACGGGGGGGACGAGGTGATAGGGAGACCCAGTACTTC
CDR3 length: 15
D gene: TRBD2
J gene: TRBJ2-5
clone size: .
V gene: TRBV29-1

CDR3 protein: CSVEDPRASYEQYF
CDR3 DNA: TGCAGCGTTGAAGATCCACGAGCTTCCTACGAGCAGTACTTC
CDR3 length: 14
D gene: .
J gene: TRBJ2-7
clone size: .
V gene: TRBV29-1

CDR3 protein: CASSPLMGGRDRSYEQYF
CDR3 DNA: TGTGCCAGCAGCCCCCTAATGGGGGGGCGGGACAGGTCCTACGAGCAGTACTTC
CDR3 length: 18
D gene: .
J gene: TRBJ2-7
clone size: .
V gene: TRBV3-1/TRBV3-2

CDR3 protein: CASTYRRAGTGELFF
CDR3 DNA: TGTGCCAGCACATACAGGAGGGCGGGCACCGGGGAGCTGTTTTTT
CDR3 length: 15
D gene: .
J gene: TRBJ2-2
clone size: few
V gene: TRBV27

CDR3 protein: CASSRTGEAEQYF
CDR3 DNA: TGCGCCAGCAGTCGGACAGGGGAGGCCGAGCAGTACTTC
CDR3 length: 13
D gene: TRBD1
J gene: TRBJ2-7
clone size: .
V gene: TRBV5-1

CDR3 protein: CASSLSPPLFEKLFF
CDR3 DNA: TGTGCCAGCAGTTTATCCCCCCCACTCTTTGAAAAACTGTTTTTT
CDR3 length: 15
D gene: .
J gene: TRBJ1-4
clone size: .
V gene: TRBV27

CDR3 protein: CAWSVTAYNSPLHF
CDR3 DNA: TGTGCCTGGAGCGTGACAGCCTATAATTCACCCCTCCACTTT
CDR3 length: 14
D gene: .
J gene: TRBJ1-6
clone size: .
V gene: TRBV30

CDR3 protein: CASSQDLAGGYEQYF
CDR3 DNA: TGCGCCAGCAGCCAAGATCTCGCAGGGGGCTACGAGCAGTACTTC
CDR3 length: 15
D gene: TRBD1
J gene: TRBJ2-7
clone size: .
V gene: TRBV4-3

CDR3 protein: CASSFSGGTSGTGQQFF
CDR3 DNA: TGTGCCAGCAGCTTCTCGGGAGGGACTAGCGGGACGGGGCAGCAGTTCTTC
CDR3 length: 17
D gene: TRBD2
J gene: TRBJ2-1
clone size: .
V gene: TRBV7-3

CDR3 protein: CASSLTGVNTGELFF
CDR3 DNA: TGTGCCAGCAGTCTGACAGGGGTTAACACCGGGGAGCTGTTTTTT
CDR3 length: 15
D gene: TRBD1
J gene: TRBJ2-2
clone size: .
V gene: TRBV27

CDR3 protein: CASSLDNEQFF
CDR3 DNA: TGTGCCAGCAGCCTCGACAATGAGCAGTTCTTC
CDR3 length: 11
D gene: .
J gene: TRBJ2-1
clone size: .
V gene: TRBV9

CDR3 protein: CASRGGLALRDNEQFF
CDR3 DNA: TGTGCCAGCAGGGGTGGACTAGCCCTTAGGGACAATGAGCAGTTCTTC
CDR3 length: 16
D gene: TRBD2
J gene: TRBJ2-1
clone size: many
V gene: TRBV5-4

CDR3 protein: CRGDRNYGYTF
CDR3 DNA: TGCAGGGGGGACAGAAACTATGGCTACACCTTC
CDR3 length: 11
D gene: TRBD1
J gene: TRBJ1-2
clone size: .
V gene: TRBV20-1

CDR3 protein: CAWSPISGTSGSSYNEQFF
CDR3 DNA: TGTGCCTGGAGTCCGATCTCCGGGACTAGCGGGAGTTCCTACAATGAGCAGTTCTTC
CDR3 length: 19
D gene: TRBD2
J gene: TRBJ2-1
clone size: once
V gene: TRBV30